The 20 T cell receptor beta chains listed next were all sequenced from one sample in a study of control samples from healthy donors and cancer patients. The table came from immunoSEQ multiplex PCR; TCRdb's copy has only in-frame clones and leaves some out. Counted here are 93,000 or so clones, about 89% occurring once; the ten biggest clones make up over 15%. Sequencing used PBMCs. Receptor source: a man aged 60 to 75 with lung cancer.

V gene TRBV7-6 combines with J gene TRBJ1-1, with 9 bases fitting TRBD1. This CDR3 is 16 amino acids long. J was trimmed by 4 bases and V by 5 bases; bases with no gene match: 11. Germline lookup yields CDR1 SGHVS and CDR2 FNYEAQ. This CDR3 is CASSPAGTGHITEAFF. DNA of the CDR3: TGTGCCAGCAGCCCCGCCGGGACAGGGCACATCACTGAAGCTTTCTTT.

The chain carries TRBV12-5 and TRBJ1-5; tentatively, D is TRBD1 (5 bases). Trimming took off 1 base at V and 0 bases at J, with 7 bases between the two ends. This CDR3 is built from 15 residues. The germline gives CDR1 LGHNT, CDR2 FRNRAP. CDR3 amino acids: CASGLGGISNQPQHF. DNA for the CDR3: TGTGCTAGTGGTTTGGGGGGGATTAGCAATCAGCCCCAGCATTTT.

This clone appeared a single time. Here the CDR3 DNA reads TGTGCCAGCAGCCCGCCAGGCGGCCCTTATAATTCACCCCTCCACTTT. This translates into CASSPPGGPYNSPLHF. This chain connects TRBV11-2 to TRBJ1-6; D is undetermined. V lost 5 bases and J lost 4, with 15 bases in between. The V gene's germline CDR1 is SGHAT and CDR2 FQNNGV. CDR3 length: 16 residues.

The gene calls are TRBV6-6 and TRBJ2-2, with TRBD2 as a possible D gene (5 bases). The CDR3 sequence is 13 residues long. From germline, CDR1 is MNHNY and CDR2 SVGAGI (reference sequence). Trimming removed 8 bases at V and 0 bases at J, with 7 bases between. This chain's CDR3 is CASSGTNTGELFF. Here the CDR3 DNA reads TGTGCCAGCTCGGGGACGAACACCGGGGAGCTGTTTTTT.

The J gene is TRBJ1-5, the V gene TRBV24-1; the D gene is possibly TRBD1 (5 bases). The CDR3 totals 15 residues. Germline V gives CDR1 KGHDR, CDR2 SFDVKD. Deletions cut 5 bases from V and 2 bases from J, with 12 bases between. The CDR3 sequence: CATSGHPGGNQPQHF. The CDR3 DNA reads TGTGCCACCAGTGGCCATCCGGGGGGCAATCAGCCCCAGCATTTT.

The rearrangement uses TRBV29-1 and TRBJ1-1; no clear D. The CDR3 length is 11 residues. The germline CDR1 and CDR2 sequences are SQVTM and ANQGSEA. V was clipped by 4 bases and J by 0 bases, with 3 bases between them. The CDR3 loop reads CSVGMNTEAFF. CDR3 sequence (DNA): TGCAGCGTTGGTATGAACACTGAAGCTTTCTTT.

This clone has a single count. The V call is TRBV9, the J call TRBJ2-1; 9 nucleotides align to TRBD2. Germline CDR1 SGDLS, CDR2 YYNGEE. The CDR3 length is 18 residues. V gave up 0 bases and J gave up 4 bases; unmatched junction bases: 11. The CDR3 spells CASSVGTEASGDYNEQFF. The CDR3 DNA follows: TGTGCCAGCAGCGTAGGGACCGAGGCTAGCGGGGATTACAATGAGCAGTTCTTC.

This clone was recorded a few times. This chain uses TRBV6-2 or TRBV6-3 with TRBJ2-1, with a possible D match to TRBD2 (5 bases). The V end was cut by 4 bases, the J end by 6 bases, with 13 bases between. CDR3 length equals 14 residues. Germline V CDR1 and CDR2: MNHEY, SVGEGT. The CDR3 protein is CASSSVRAGNEQFF. For the CDR3, the DNA is TGTGCCAGCAGTTCCGTGAGGGCTGGCAATGAGCAGTTCTTC.

The rearrangement links TRBV29-1 to TRBJ1-2; D unresolved. The germline V gene encodes CDR1 SQVTM and CDR2 ANQGSEA. This CDR3 is 12 amino acids long. Trimming left V 6 bases short and J 7 bases short, with 15 bases between. CDR3 amino acids: CSVRPKAGGYTF. As DNA, the CDR3 is TGCAGCGTGCGTCCTAAGGCAGGTGGCTACACCTTC.

This clone has a single count. This sequence joins TRBV30 and TRBJ1-2; unclear D gene. Germline CDR1 reads GTSNPN; CDR2 reads SVGIG (reference sequence). V lost 3 bases and J lost 8, with 13 bases in between. The CDR3 spans 12 residues. CDR3: CAWRVGGGGYTF. For the CDR3, the DNA is TGTGCCTGGAGGGTCGGCGGAGGCGGCTACACCTTC.

The chain uses TRBV18 and TRBJ1-1; 7 bases line up with TRBD1. Trimming removed 5 bases from V and 4 bases from J; junction bases left unmatched: 7. The CDR3 extends over 14 amino acids. Per the germline V gene, CDR1 is KGHSH and CDR2 is LQKENI. The chain's CDR3 is CASSTEQGFTEAFF. For the CDR3, the DNA is TGTGCCAGCTCAACAGAACAGGGGTTCACTGAAGCTTTCTTT.

The chain links TRBV4-1 to TRBJ1-1; D gene unclear. The V gene lost 0 bases and the J gene lost 5 bases, with 10 bases spanning the gap. The CDR3 has 14 residues. The germline V gene has CDR1 MGHRA and CDR2 YSYEKL. The CDR3 DNA is TGCGCCAGCAGCCAAGATCAACAGAGTACTGAAGCTTTCTTT. It codes for CASSQDQQSTEAFF.

This chain uses TRBV6-6 with TRBJ1-5; no clear D. The CDR3 is made up of 14 amino acids. V lost 4 bases, J lost 8 bases, and 15 bases lay in between. The V gene's germline CDR1 is MNHNY and CDR2 SVGAGI (reference sequence). CDR3 loop: CASSLRQDLKPQHF. DNA of the CDR3: TGTGCCAGCAGTTTGCGGCAGGACCTGAAGCCCCAGCATTTT.

V and J are TRBV7-9 and TRBJ1-6; a possible D gene is TRBD1 (6 bases). Per germline, CDR1 SEHNR and CDR2 FQNEAQ (reference sequence). With 5 bases removed from V and 10 bases from J, the gap between germline ends came to 12 bases. The CDR3 loop spans 13 amino acids. The CDR3 DNA follows: TGTGCCAGCAGCCCCACAGGGTCCTCACCCCTCCACTTT. This encodes CASSPTGSSPLHF. The full variable domain, rest sourced from reference TRBV7-9 and TRBJ1-6, is DTGVSQNPRHKITKRGQNVTFRCDPISEHNRLYWYRQTLGQGPEFLTYFQNEAQLEKSRLLSDRFSAERPKGSFSTLEIQRTEQGDSAMYLCASSPTGSSPLHFGNGTRLTVT.

J is TRBJ1-1 and V is TRBV12-3 or TRBV12-4, with D possibly matching TRBD1 (5 bases). V was shortened by 8 bases and J by 5 bases, with 15 bases between the two germline ends. The CDR3 loop spans 13 amino acids. The CDR3 loop reads CASCLWGSTEAFF. DNA for the CDR3: TGTGCCAGCTGTCTTTGGGGGAGTACTGAAGCTTTCTTT.

The chain recombines TRBV5-1 with TRBJ2-3, with 9 nucleotides matching TRBD1. Germline V gene data show CDR1 as SGHRS and CDR2 as YFSETQ. The CDR3 totals 16 residues. The J segment lost 2 bases and the V segment lost 4 bases, leaving 8 bases of the junction unmatched. CDR3 protein: CASSLKTGGITDTQYF. Written as DNA, the CDR3 is TGCGCCAGCAGCCTTAAGACAGGGGGAATCACAGATACGCAGTATTTT.

This clone occurred a few times. The chain has TRBV5-6 and TRBJ1-5, with no clear D. V lost 0 bases, J lost 1 base, and 5 bases lay in between. Germline V lookup: CDR1 SGHDT, CDR2 YYEEEE. The CDR3 runs to 14 residues. The CDR3 spells CASSLANSNQPQHF. CDR3 sequence (DNA): TGTGCCAGCAGCTTGGCCAACAGCAATCAGCCCCAGCATTTT.

V and J are TRBV24-1 and TRBJ1-1; D is ambiguous. The CDR3 runs to 13 residues. The germline V gene encodes CDR1 KGHDR and CDR2 SFDVKD. V dropped 7 bases and J dropped 3 bases, with 11 bases sitting between them. The CDR3 spells CATRESLYTEAFF. CDR3 DNA: TGTGCCACCAGAGAGTCCTTGTACACTGAAGCTTTCTTT.

The genes are TRBV6-6 and TRBJ1-3; D is ambiguous. Between the trimmed V and J ends, which lost 8 bases and 2 bases, there was a span of 13 bases. Germline V lookup: CDR1 MNHNY, CDR2 SVGAGI (reference sequence). This CDR3 is built from 14 residues. The CDR3 protein is CASLLRVTGNTIYF. CDR3 nucleotides: TGTGCCAGCTTATTGAGAGTAACTGGAAACACCATATATTTT.

The rearrangement uses TRBV5-4 and TRBJ2-5, with TRBD1 as a possible D gene (6 bases). Germline V gene data show CDR1 as SGHNT and CDR2 as YYREEE (reference sequence). The CDR3 has 14 amino acids. V lost 0 bases to trimming and J lost 5 bases, with 11 bases between them. The CDR3 region has the DNA TGTGCCAGCAGCTTGGTGGGGGCAGGGGAGACCCAGTACTTC. Its protein is CASSLVGAGETQYF.